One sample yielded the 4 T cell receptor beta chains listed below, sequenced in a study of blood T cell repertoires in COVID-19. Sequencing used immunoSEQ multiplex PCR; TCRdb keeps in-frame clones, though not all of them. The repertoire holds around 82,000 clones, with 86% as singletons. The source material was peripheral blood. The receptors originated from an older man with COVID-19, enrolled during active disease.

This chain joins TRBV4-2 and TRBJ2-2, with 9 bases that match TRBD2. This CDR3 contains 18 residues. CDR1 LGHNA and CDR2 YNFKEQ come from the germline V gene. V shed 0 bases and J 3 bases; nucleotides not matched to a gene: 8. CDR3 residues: CASSQDIVSGGHTGELFF. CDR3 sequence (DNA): TGTGCCAGCAGCCAAGATATCGTCAGCGGGGGGCACACCGGGGAGCTGTTTTTT.

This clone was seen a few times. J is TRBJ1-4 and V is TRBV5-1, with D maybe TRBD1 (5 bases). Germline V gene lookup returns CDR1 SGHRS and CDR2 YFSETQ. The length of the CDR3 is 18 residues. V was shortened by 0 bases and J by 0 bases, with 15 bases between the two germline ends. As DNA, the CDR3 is TGCGCCAGCAGCTTGGAAGGGGCAAGGGGTGCAACTAATGAAAAACTGTTTTTT. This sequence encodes CASSLEGARGATNEKLFF.

In DNA form, the CDR3 reads TGCGCCAGCAGCCAACCGACAGGGCCGGATGCTGGCTACACCTTC. This gives the protein CASSQPTGPDAGYTF. This rearrangement joins TRBV4-1 to TRBJ1-2; 7 bases fit TRBD1. Germline CDR1 reads MGHRA; CDR2 reads YSYEKL. The CDR3 is 15 amino acids. V trimming: 2 bases; J trimming: 7 bases; junction bases outside the gene matches: 10.

CDR3 DNA: TGTGCCAGCAGGGAGGCCCCGGCAGGGGTTTACTATGGCTACACCTTC. Translation gives CASREAPAGVYYGYTF. The V call is TRBV5-6, the J call TRBJ1-2; D possibly corresponds to TRBD1 (6 bases). CDR3 length: 16 residues. Trimming pared 5 bases from V and 3 bases from J, leaving 20 bases between. Looked up from germline, CDR1 is SGHDT and CDR2 is YYEEEE.